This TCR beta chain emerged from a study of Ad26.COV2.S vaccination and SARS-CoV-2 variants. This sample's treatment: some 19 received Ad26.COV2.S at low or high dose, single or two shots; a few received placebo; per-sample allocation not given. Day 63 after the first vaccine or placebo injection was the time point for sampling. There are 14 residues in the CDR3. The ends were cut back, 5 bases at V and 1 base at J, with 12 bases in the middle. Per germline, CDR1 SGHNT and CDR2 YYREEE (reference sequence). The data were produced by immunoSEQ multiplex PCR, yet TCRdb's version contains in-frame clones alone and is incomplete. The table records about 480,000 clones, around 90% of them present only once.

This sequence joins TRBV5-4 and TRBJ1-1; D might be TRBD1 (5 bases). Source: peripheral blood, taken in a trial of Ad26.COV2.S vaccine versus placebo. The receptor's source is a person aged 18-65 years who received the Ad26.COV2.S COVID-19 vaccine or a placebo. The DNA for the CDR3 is TGTGCCAGCAGTGCCCCGGGGCGGAACACTGAAGCTTTCTTT. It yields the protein CASSAPGRNTEAFF.